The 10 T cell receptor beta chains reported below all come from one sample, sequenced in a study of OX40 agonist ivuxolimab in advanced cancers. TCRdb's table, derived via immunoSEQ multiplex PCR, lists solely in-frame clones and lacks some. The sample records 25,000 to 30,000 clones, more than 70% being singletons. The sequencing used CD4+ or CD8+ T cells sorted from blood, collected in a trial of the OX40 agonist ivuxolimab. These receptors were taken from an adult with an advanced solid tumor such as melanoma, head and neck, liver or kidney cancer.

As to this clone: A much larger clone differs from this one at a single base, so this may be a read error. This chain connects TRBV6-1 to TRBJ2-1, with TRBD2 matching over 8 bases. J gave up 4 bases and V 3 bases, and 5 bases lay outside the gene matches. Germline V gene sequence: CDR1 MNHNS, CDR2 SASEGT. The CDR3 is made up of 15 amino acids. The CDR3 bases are TGTGCCAGCAGTGACGAGGCGGGGGGATACAATGAGCAGTTCTTC. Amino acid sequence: CASSDEAGGYNEQFF.

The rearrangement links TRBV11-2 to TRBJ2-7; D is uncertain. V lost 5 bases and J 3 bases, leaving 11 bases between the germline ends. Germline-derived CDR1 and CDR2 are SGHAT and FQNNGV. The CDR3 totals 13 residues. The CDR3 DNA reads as TGTGCCAGCAGCGACACGCTAGGCTACGAGCAGTACTTC. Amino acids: CASSDTLGYEQYF.

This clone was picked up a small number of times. The CDR3 sequence is CASSLGAGVPETQYF. The DNA of the CDR3 is TGTGCCAGCAGCCTGGGGGCGGGAGTCCCAGAGACCCAGTACTTC. The genes are TRBV11-2 and TRBJ2-5, with D maybe TRBD2 (7 bases). V lost 5 bases, J lost 4 bases, and 17 bases lay in between. This CDR3 is built from 15 residues. The V gene's germline CDR1 is SGHAT and CDR2 FQNNGV.

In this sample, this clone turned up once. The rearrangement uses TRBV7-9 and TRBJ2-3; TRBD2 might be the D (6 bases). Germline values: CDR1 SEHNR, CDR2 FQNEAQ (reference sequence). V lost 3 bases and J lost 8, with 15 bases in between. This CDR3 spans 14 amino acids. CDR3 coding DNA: TGTGCCAGCAGCTTGGGTGGGGAGGTACCTACGCAGTATTTT. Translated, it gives CASSLGGEVPTQYF.

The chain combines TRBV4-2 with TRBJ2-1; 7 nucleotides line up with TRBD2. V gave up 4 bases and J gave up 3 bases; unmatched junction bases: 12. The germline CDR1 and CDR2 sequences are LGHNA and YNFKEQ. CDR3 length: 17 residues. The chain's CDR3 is CASSPAMTSSFYNEQFF. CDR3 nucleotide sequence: TGTGCCAGCAGCCCCGCGATGACTAGCAGTTTCTACAATGAGCAGTTCTTC.

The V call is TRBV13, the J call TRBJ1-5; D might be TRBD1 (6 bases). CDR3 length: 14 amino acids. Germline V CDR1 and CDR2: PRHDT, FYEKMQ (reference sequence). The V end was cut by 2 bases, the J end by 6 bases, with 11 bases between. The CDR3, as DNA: TGTGCCAGCAGCTTATCGGGGGCAGGTCAGCCCCAGCATTTT. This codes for CASSLSGAGQPQHF.

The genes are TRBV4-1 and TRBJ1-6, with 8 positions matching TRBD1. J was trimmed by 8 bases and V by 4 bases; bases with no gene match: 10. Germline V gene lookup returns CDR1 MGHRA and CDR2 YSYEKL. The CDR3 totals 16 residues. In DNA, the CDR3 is TGCGCCAGCAGCCCAGGGACAGGCCGGGATGATTCACCCCTCCACTTT. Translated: CASSPGTGRDDSPLHF.

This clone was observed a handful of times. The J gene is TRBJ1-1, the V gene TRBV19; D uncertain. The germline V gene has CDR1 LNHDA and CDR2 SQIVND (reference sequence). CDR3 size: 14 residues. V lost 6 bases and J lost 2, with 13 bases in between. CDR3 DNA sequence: TGTGCCAGTAGCTTGAGACCGGTCAACACTGAAGCTTTCTTT. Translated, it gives CASSLRPVNTEAFF.

DNA for the CDR3: TGCGCCAGCAGCCGACTCGACCGGGAAACCTACGAGCAGTACTTC. Its protein is CASSRLDRETYEQYF. This chain joins TRBV4-1 and TRBJ2-7, with a tentative D call TRBD2 (5 bases). Looked up from germline, CDR1 is MGHRA and CDR2 is YSYEKL. Trimming removed 4 bases at V and 2 bases at J, with 15 bases between. CDR3 length: 15 residues.

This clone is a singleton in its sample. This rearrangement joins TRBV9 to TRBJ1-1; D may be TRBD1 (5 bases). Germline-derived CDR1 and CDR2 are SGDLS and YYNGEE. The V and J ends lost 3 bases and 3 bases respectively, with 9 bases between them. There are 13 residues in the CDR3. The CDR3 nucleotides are TGTGCCAGCAGCGCGGGGGGTTACACTGAAGCTTTCTTT. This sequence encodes CASSAGGYTEAFF.